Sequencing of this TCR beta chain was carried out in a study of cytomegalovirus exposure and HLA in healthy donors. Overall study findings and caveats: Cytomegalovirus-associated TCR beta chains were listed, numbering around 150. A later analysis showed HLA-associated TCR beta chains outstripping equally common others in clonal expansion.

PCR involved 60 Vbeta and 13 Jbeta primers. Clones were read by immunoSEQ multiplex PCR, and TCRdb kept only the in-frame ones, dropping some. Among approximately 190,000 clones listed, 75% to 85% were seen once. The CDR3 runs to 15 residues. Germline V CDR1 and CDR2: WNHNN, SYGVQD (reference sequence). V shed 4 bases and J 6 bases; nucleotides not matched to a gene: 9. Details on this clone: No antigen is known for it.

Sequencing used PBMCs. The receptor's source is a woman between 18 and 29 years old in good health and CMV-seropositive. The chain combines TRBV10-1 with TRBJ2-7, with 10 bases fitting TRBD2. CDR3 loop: CASSGKRGGLSEQYF. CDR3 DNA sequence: TGCGCCAGCAGTGGCAAGCGGGGGGGCCTCTCCGAGCAGTACTTC.